Shown below are 18 T cell receptor beta chains from a single sample sequenced in a study of cytomegalovirus exposure and HLA in healthy donors. PCR was performed using 60 Vbeta and 13 Jbeta primers. Using immunoSEQ multiplex PCR, the repertoire was profiled, and TCRdb retains in-frame clones only, with some absent. The data contain fewer than 90,000 clones, 70% to 80% of them singletons. Sequencing input: PBMCs. The origin of the receptors is a woman in her thirties or forties in good health and CMV-seropositive.

V usage is TRBV11-2 and J usage is TRBJ1-2, with D hard to call. The CDR3 length is 12 residues. Trimming cost V 2 bases and J 12 bases, with 13 bases left between them. Germline V gives CDR1 SGHAT, CDR2 FQNNGV. As DNA, the CDR3 is TGTGCCAGCAGCTTATCAGCGTCGGCTAACACCTTC. Translation gives CASSLSASANTF.

This chain connects TRBV7-2 to TRBJ2-4; D gene unclear. CDR3 length: 11 amino acids. Trimming stripped 1 base from V and 12 bases from J, with 7 bases between. Germline values: CDR1 SGHTA, CDR2 FQGNSA. Here the CDR3 reads CASSLGTDQYF. DNA for the CDR3: TGTGCCAGCAGCTTAGGAACAGATCAGTACTTC.

This rearrangement joins TRBV14 to TRBJ2-7, with a weak D call TRBD1 (6 bases). V gave up 1 base and J gave up 2 bases, with 12 bases separating them. Germline lookup yields CDR1 SGHDN and CDR2 FVKESK. This CDR3 comprises 15 residues. In DNA form, the CDR3 reads TGTGCCAGCAGCCAAGGTTTGGGGGACACCTACGAGCAGTACTTC. Translating gives CASSQGLGDTYEQYF. The whole variable domain, filled in from reference TRBV14 and TRBJ2-7, reads EAGVTQFPSHSVIEKGQTVTLRCDPISGHDNLYWYRRVMGKEIKFLLHFVKESKQDESGMPNNRFLAERTGGTYSTLKVQPAELEDSGVYFCASSQGLGDTYEQYFGPGTRLTVT.

The CDR3 nucleotides read TGTGCCAGCAGCCCCGGAGGGTTCACTGAAGCTTTCTTT. This gives the protein CASSPGGFTEAFF. The rearrangement joins TRBV9 to TRBJ1-1, with D unclear. CDR1 and CDR2 from the germline V gene are SGDLS and YYNGEE. This CDR3 is built from 13 residues. The V and J ends lost 4 bases and 4 bases respectively, with 11 bases between them.

This chain connects TRBV30 to TRBJ2-1; D is perhaps TRBD2 (6 bases). The CDR3 consists of 12 residues. Germline V gene lookup returns CDR1 GTSNPN and CDR2 SVGIG (reference sequence). V was trimmed by 0 bases and J by 7 bases, leaving 7 bases between them. DNA of the CDR3: TGTGCCTGGAGTGTCAGCGGGAATGAGCAGTTCTTC. Amino acid sequence: CAWSVSGNEQFF.

V is TRBV5-6 and J is TRBJ2-7, with D possibly being TRBD1 (6 bases). In germline, CDR1 is SGHDT, CDR2 YYEEEE. Trimming took off 4 bases at V and 0 bases at J, with 14 bases between the two ends. The CDR3 has 15 amino acids. As DNA, the CDR3 is TGTGCCAGCAGCACGGACAGAACCTTCTCCTACGAGCAGTACTTC. This sequence encodes CASSTDRTFSYEQYF.

The chain carries TRBV5-6 and TRBJ2-2; D remains ambiguous. The CDR3 loop spans 15 amino acids. Deletions cut 2 bases from V and 0 bases from J, with 8 bases between. Germline V CDR1 and CDR2: SGHDT, YYEEEE. Written as DNA, the CDR3 is TGTGCCAGCAGCTTAATACAGTCGAACACCGGGGAGCTGTTTTTT. This sequence encodes CASSLIQSNTGELFF.

A word on this clone: Other DNA variants within this sample encode the same CDR3. The chain has TRBV5-1 and TRBJ1-4; D is perhaps TRBD1 (6 bases). The V end was cut by 3 bases, the J end by 3 bases, with 12 bases between. The CDR3 covers 15 residues. The germline V gene has CDR1 SGHRS and CDR2 YFSETQ. The CDR3 DNA is TGCGCCAGCAGCTCGACAGGAGCCTCTAATGAAAAACTGTTTTTT. Amino acid sequence: CASSSTGASNEKLFF. Supplemented by reference TRBV5-1 and TRBJ1-4, the full variable domain reads KAGVTQTPRYLIKTRGQQVTLSCSPISGHRSVSWYQQTPGQGLQFLFEYFSETQRNKGNFPGRFSGRQFSNSRSEMNVSTLELGDSALYLCASSSTGASNEKLFFGSGTQLSVL.

The chain links TRBV19 to TRBJ1-5; 7 nucleotides align to TRBD1. Losses at the gene ends were 4 bases for V and 7 bases for J; bases not matched to a gene: 13. There are 16 residues in the CDR3. Germline loops: CDR1 LNHDA, CDR2 SQIVND (reference sequence). The CDR3 here is CASSRPTGFSEQPQHF. The CDR3 coding sequence is TGTGCCAGTAGTAGACCGACAGGGTTTAGTGAACAGCCCCAGCATTTT.

The chain employs TRBV29-1 and TRBJ1-2, with a possible D match to TRBD1 (5 bases). This CDR3 contains 12 residues. V was clipped by 4 bases and J by 8 bases, with 14 bases between them. The germline gives CDR1 SQVTM, CDR2 ANQGSEA. Here the CDR3 DNA reads TGCAGCGTTGGGGGGGGATGGCGGGGCTACACCTTC. This gives the protein CSVGGGWRGYTF.

V usage is TRBV27 and J usage is TRBJ1-2; D is ambiguous. V dropped 6 bases and J dropped 1 base, with 6 bases sitting between them. The CDR3 runs 12 residues. Germline CDR1 reads MNHEY; CDR2 reads SMNVEV (reference sequence). The CDR3 region has the DNA TGTGCCAGCAGCCGGAGTAACTATGGCTACACCTTC. Its protein is CASSRSNYGYTF.

The chain carries TRBV5-1 and TRBJ2-7; 7 positions agree with TRBD1. CDR3 length equals 15 residues. Germline values: CDR1 SGHRS, CDR2 YFSETQ. The J segment lost 5 bases and the V segment lost 1 base, leaving 9 bases of the junction unmatched. The CDR3 DNA sequence: TGCGCCAGCAGCTTGTCGACAGGGAAGGCTAACGAGCAGTACTTC. Translation: CASSLSTGKANEQYF.

The genes are TRBV7-9 and TRBJ2-7; TRBD2 matches 8 bases. V lost 2 bases to trimming and J lost 5 bases; unmatched junction nucleotides: 14. Looked up from germline, CDR1 is SEHNR and CDR2 is FQNEAQ (reference sequence). This CDR3 comprises 17 residues. The CDR3 loop reads CASSLRGRRGAVDEQYF. The CDR3 coding sequence is TGTGCCAGCAGCTTAAGGGGTCGGCGGGGGGCGGTAGACGAGCAGTACTTC. The complete variable domain, with remaining parts taken from reference TRBV7-9 and TRBJ2-7, reads DTGVSQNPRHKITKRGQNVTFRCDPISEHNRLYWYRQTLGQGPEFLTYFQNEAQLEKSRLLSDRFSAERPKGSFSTLEIQRTEQGDSAMYLCASSLRGRRGAVDEQYFGPGTRLTVT.

V and J are TRBV9 and TRBJ2-7; 7 positions agree with TRBD1. The ends lost 4 bases at V and 4 bases at J; junction bases unmatched: 11. The CDR3 spans 15 residues. Per germline, CDR1 SGDLS and CDR2 YYNGEE. CDR3 sequence reads: CASSPEQGFSYEQYF. The CDR3 bases are TGTGCCAGCAGCCCGGAACAGGGGTTTTCTTACGAGCAGTACTTC.

The J gene is TRBJ2-5, the V gene TRBV7-3; no clear D gene. This CDR3 spans 13 amino acids. Trimming removed 3 bases at V and 2 bases at J, with 7 bases between. Germline V gene data show CDR1 as SGHTA and CDR2 as FQGTGA. The CDR3 region is CASSLSPQETQYF. As DNA, the CDR3 is TGTGCCAGCAGCTTGAGCCCTCAAGAGACCCAGTACTTC.

The chain is built from TRBV28 and TRBJ2-7; D possibly corresponds to TRBD1 (5 bases). The germline V gene has CDR1 MDHEN and CDR2 SYDVKM. CDR3 length: 12 amino acids. V was cut by 7 bases and J by 2 bases, with 9 bases left in between. CDR3 DNA sequence: TGTGCCAGCAAGGGGAATGCCTACGAGCAGTACTTC. Translating it yields CASKGNAYEQYF.

The chain joins TRBV28 to TRBJ2-1; TRBD2 aligns across 9 bases. The CDR3 runs 15 residues. With V trimmed by 5 bases and J by 4 bases, 6 bases remained unmatched. Germline CDR1 reads MDHEN; CDR2 reads SYDVKM. CDR3 nucleotide sequence: TGTGCCAGCAGTAACGGACTAGCGTTTTACAATGAGCAGTTCTTC. Protein product: CASSNGLAFYNEQFF.

A remark on this clone: One end of the junction is discordant with germline, which a read error may explain. The chain recombines TRBV11-2 with TRBJ1-2; 8 bases align to TRBD1. The CDR3 has 12 amino acids. Germline V gene data show CDR1 as SGHAT and CDR2 as FQNNGV. CDR3 sequence reads: CASSLDRGRGQF. The DNA for the CDR3 is TGTGCCAGCAGCTTAGATCGAGGCAGGGGGCAATTC.